This TCR beta chain stems from a study of blood T cell repertoires in COVID-19. Study-level background: T cells, B-cell-depleted T cells, or PBMCs provided the cDNA or gDNA that served as material.

TCRdb's copy holds only in-frame clones and misses some; the assay was immunoSEQ multiplex PCR. The table shows over 250,000 clones, with roughly nine tenths occurring only once. This clone appeared a single time. The CDR3 runs to 13 residues. Trimming removed 5 bases at V and 4 bases at J, with 8 bases between. From germline, CDR1 is SGHTA and CDR2 FQGTGA. The receptor was isolated from a man aged 55-75 years who had recovered from COVID-19. The gene calls are TRBV7-3 and TRBJ2-2, with D tentatively TRBD1 (5 bases). The sequencing input was peripheral blood. In DNA form, the CDR3 reads TGTGCCAGCAGCCCGGACACCACCGGGGAGCTGTTTTTT. This codes for CASSPDTTGELFF.